This passage covers 6 T cell receptor beta chains from one sample sequenced in a study of early T cells in non-severe SARS-CoV-2 infection. TCRdb reanalysed the 5' RACE reads using MiXCR and keeps one entry per CDR3 protein. The repertoire consists of just under 65,000 distinct CDR3 sequences, with 11% occurring once and the leading ten covering just under 3%. This material consisted of whole blood, taken at baseline. Receptors originate from an adult who was a healthcare worker with PCR-confirmed SARS-CoV-2 infection or an uninfected control (not recorded which).

This sequence joins TRBV9 and TRBJ2-2; no definite D call. CDR1 and CDR2 (germline): SGDLS, YYNGEE. Trimming took 3 bases from V and 4 from J, leaving 13 bases between them. The CDR3 length is 15 residues. CDR3 amino acids: CASSAGPTPTGELFF. As DNA, the CDR3 is TGTGCCAGCAGCGCCGGGCCCACCCCCACCGGGGAGCTGTTTTTT.

This clonotype showed up just a few times. The chain combines TRBV12-3 or TRBV12-4 with TRBJ2-5; D not resolved. V lost 6 bases to trimming and J lost 5 bases, with 10 bases between them. This CDR3 has 12 amino acids. This CDR3 reads CASSRTDETQYF. CDR3 sequence (DNA): TGTGCCAGCAGCCGGACGGACGAGACCCAGTACTTC.

The V gene is TRBV19, the J gene TRBJ1-2, with no clear D. The length of the CDR3 is 12 residues. Trimming stripped 3 bases from V and 8 bases from J, with 10 bases between. Germline V CDR1 and CDR2: LNHDA, SQIVND (reference sequence). The CDR3, as DNA: TGTGCCAGTAGTATGGCTCTCGAGGGCTACACCTTC. Protein sequence: CASSMALEGYTF. The variable domain in full, completed from reference TRBV19 and TRBJ1-2, reads DGGITQSPKYLFRKEGQNVTLSCEQNLNHDAMYWYRQDPGQGLRLIYYSQIVNDFQKGDIAEGYSVSREKKESFPLTVTSAQKNPTAFYLCASSMALEGYTFGSGTRLTVV.

In this sample, this clonotype turned up many times. The chain combines TRBV27 with TRBJ2-1; tentatively, D is TRBD1 (6 bases). Germline CDR1 is MNHEY and CDR2 is SMNVEV (reference sequence). The CDR3 is 11 amino acids. Trimming removed 7 bases at V and 7 bases at J, with 8 bases between. DNA for the CDR3: TGTGCCAGCAATCAGGGGAATGAGCAGTTCTTC. Translation: CASNQGNEQFF.

There are a few counts of this clonotype. CDR3 residues: CASSPRSSTDTQYF. The DNA for the CDR3 is TGTGCCAGCTCACCACGATCAAGCACAGATACGCAGTATTTT. This chain connects TRBV18 to TRBJ2-3; D is ambiguous. V lost 1 base to trimming and J lost 0 bases, with 5 bases between them. Per germline, CDR1 KGHSH and CDR2 LQKENI. The CDR3 has 14 amino acids.

The genes are TRBV9 and TRBJ2-2; TRBD1 or TRBD2 may be the D gene (5 bases each). The V and J ends lost 7 bases and 2 bases respectively, with 9 bases between them. Germline V gene data show CDR1 as SGDLS and CDR2 as YYNGEE. This CDR3 has 13 residues. The CDR3 sequence: CASGTVNTGELFF. As DNA, the CDR3 is TGTGCCAGCGGGACGGTCAACACCGGGGAGCTGTTTTTT.